One and the same sample provided the 21 T cell receptor beta chains below, sequenced in a study of T cell responses to AZD1222 COVID-19 vaccine. Clones were sequenced by immunoSEQ multiplex PCR, and TCRdb holds only the in-frame ones, with some missing. The repertoire includes over 70,000 clones, 85% to 90% of them detected once, and 7% to 10% sits in the top ten. The sample here was peripheral blood, taken 28 days after the second AZD1222 dose. The receptors come from an adult who received the AZD1222 COVID-19 vaccine.

The CDR3 DNA follows: TGTGCCAGCAGACAACTAGCGGGAGGGCCCCACAATGAGCAGTTCTTC. It is translated as CASRQLAGGPHNEQFF. The chain couples TRBV3-1 (or the pseudogene TRBV3-2) to TRBJ2-1; 13 bases fit TRBD2. Trimming cost V 6 bases and J 5 bases; bases outside gene matches: 7. Germline V CDR1 and CDR2: LGHDT, YNNKEL (reference sequence). The length of the CDR3 is 16 residues.

The chain recombines TRBV5-1 with TRBJ2-3; a possible D gene is TRBD2 (5 bases). CDR3 length equals 14 residues. Germline V lookup: CDR1 SGHRS, CDR2 YFSETQ. V was clipped by 4 bases and J by 3 bases, with 12 bases between them. CDR3 amino acids: CASSPGLKTDTQYF. The CDR3 DNA sequence: TGCGCCAGCAGCCCCGGACTGAAAACAGATACGCAGTATTTT.

The chain uses TRBV2 and TRBJ2-3; TRBD2 matches at 7 bases. With V trimmed by 4 bases and J by 2 bases, 6 bases remained unmatched. The germline V gene encodes CDR1 SNHLY and CDR2 FYNNEI. This CDR3 spans 15 amino acids. CDR3 residues: CASSVPAGSTDTQYF. CDR3 in DNA: TGTGCCAGCAGTGTCCCAGCGGGGTCCACAGATACGCAGTATTTT.

The chain is built from TRBV19 and TRBJ1-2; TRBD1 is a possible D gene (6 bases). This CDR3 comprises 13 residues. Germline values: CDR1 LNHDA, CDR2 SQIVND (reference sequence). Trimming took 9 bases from V and 4 from J, leaving 15 bases between them. The CDR3 reads CASRMRGSYGYTF. The CDR3 DNA reads TGTGCCAGCCGAATGAGGGGGAGCTATGGCTACACCTTC.

The V gene is TRBV5-1, the J gene TRBJ2-2; D ambiguous. The CDR3 is 14 residues long. V was cut by 0 bases and J by 4 bases, with 7 bases left in between. Looked up from germline, CDR1 is SGHRS and CDR2 is YFSETQ. CDR3 nucleotides: TGCGCCAGCAGCTTGGCGCCCCCCACCGGGGAGCTGTTTTTT. Amino acid sequence: CASSLAPPTGELFF.

The chain carries TRBV5-1 and TRBJ1-1; the D is unclear. This CDR3 has 14 amino acids. V lost 1 base and J 4 bases, leaving 11 bases between the germline ends. CDR1 is SGHRS, CDR2 YFSETQ, per germline. CDR3 sequence reads: CASSLLSSSTEAFF. DNA for the CDR3: TGCGCCAGCAGCTTGCTTTCCAGCAGCACTGAAGCTTTCTTT.

The rearrangement uses TRBV6-1 and TRBJ2-7, with D possibly TRBD1 on 5 matching bases. The CDR3 runs to 14 residues. Germline V gene lookup returns CDR1 MNHNS and CDR2 SASEGT. The V and J ends lost 0 bases and 0 bases respectively, with 6 bases between them. The CDR3 DNA reads as TGTGCCAGCAGTGAAGCAGGGGTCTCCTACGAGCAGTACGTC. Amino acid sequence: CASSEAGVSYEQYV.

The rearrangement joins TRBV5-4 to TRBJ2-5; D is ambiguous. Per the germline V gene, CDR1 is SGHNT and CDR2 is YYREEE (reference sequence). The CDR3 length is 13 residues. Trimming left V 3 bases short and J 6 bases short, with 12 bases between. The DNA of the CDR3 is TGTGCCAGCAGCTCCGACGGGTGGAAGACCCAGTACTTC. This codes for CASSSDGWKTQYF.

The chain combines TRBV5-1 with TRBJ2-7, with unresolved D. CDR1 and CDR2 from the germline V gene are SGHRS and YFSETQ. The CDR3 is 13 residues long. The ends were cut back, 0 bases at V and 3 bases at J, with 7 bases in the middle. The DNA for the CDR3 is TGCGCCAGCAGCTTGGCCACGGTCTACGAGCAGTACTTC. This encodes CASSLATVYEQYF.

V is TRBV19 and J is TRBJ2-4; 7 bases are shared with TRBD1. CDR3 length: 14 residues. From germline, CDR1 is LNHDA and CDR2 SQIVND (reference sequence). J gave up 5 bases and V 9 bases, and 10 bases lay outside the gene matches. CDR3 amino acids: CASETVGQQNIQYF. CDR3 DNA: TGTGCCAGCGAAACCGTGGGACAGCAAAACATTCAGTACTTC.

The chain couples TRBV6-5 to TRBJ2-1; no clear D gene. CDR1 is MNHEY, CDR2 SVGAGI, per germline. The V gene lost 2 bases and the J gene lost 2 bases, with 7 bases spanning the gap. The CDR3 has 14 amino acids. CDR3 nucleotides: TGTGCCAGCAGTTACGGCGAGACCTACAATGAGCAGTTCTTC. Translation: CASSYGETYNEQFF.

J is TRBJ2-7 and V is TRBV7-8, with D uncertain. CDR3 size: 13 residues. V was cut by 1 base and J by 4 bases, with 8 bases left in between. The V gene's germline CDR1 is SGHVS and CDR2 FQNEAQ. The DNA for the CDR3 is TGTGCCAGCAGCTTAGGACGGAATTACGAGCAGTACTTC. Encoded protein: CASSLGRNYEQYF.

The genes are TRBV30 and TRBJ2-1; the D call may be TRBD1 or TRBD2 (5 bases each). The V gene lost 4 bases and the J gene lost 3 bases, with 16 bases spanning the gap. This CDR3 comprises 15 residues. Germline values: CDR1 GTSNPN, CDR2 SVGIG (reference sequence). The CDR3 here is CAWTTPRGDYNEQFF. The DNA of the CDR3 is TGTGCCTGGACCACTCCCCGGGGCGACTACAATGAGCAGTTCTTC.

This rearrangement joins TRBV10-3 to TRBJ2-5, with 12 bases fitting TRBD2. Germline V gene lookup returns CDR1 ENHRY and CDR2 SYGVKD. The CDR3 contains 14 residues. V lost 10 bases, J lost 5 bases, and 8 bases stayed unmatched. CDR3 nucleotide sequence: TGTGCCACACGACTAGCGGGGGATGGTGAGACCCAGTACTTC. It encodes CATRLAGDGETQYF.

The CDR3 DNA follows: TGTGCCAGCAGCTTCCAGGGGCTTGGTGAGCAGTTCTTC. Amino acids: CASSFQGLGEQFF. This chain uses TRBV7-3 with TRBJ2-1, with D perhaps TRBD1 (6 bases). This CDR3 has 13 residues. V dropped 3 bases and J dropped 9 bases, with 12 bases sitting between them. CDR1 is SGHTA and CDR2 is FQGTGA in the germline V gene.

The chain recombines TRBV9 with TRBJ1-3; tentative D call: TRBD1 (5 bases). The CDR3 sequence is 15 residues long. V lost 4 bases and J 0 bases, leaving 11 bases between the germline ends. Germline V gene lookup returns CDR1 SGDLS and CDR2 YYNGEE. The chain's CDR3 is CASSLDNRSGNTIYF. The CDR3 DNA reads TGTGCCAGCAGCCTGGACAACCGCTCTGGAAACACCATATATTTT.

V is TRBV24-1 and J is TRBJ1-2, with D unclear. Germline assignment: CDR1 KGHDR and CDR2 SFDVKD. Trimming pared 2 bases from V and 7 bases from J, leaving 13 bases between. The CDR3 length is 14 residues. CDR3 loop: CATSDSNRFRGYTF. CDR3 bases: TGTGCCACCAGTGATTCGAATAGGTTTCGTGGCTACACCTTC.

This clone is a singleton in its sample. The chain has TRBV19 and TRBJ1-1; TRBD1 aligns across 7 bases. From germline, CDR1 is LNHDA and CDR2 SQIVND (reference sequence). V lost 0 bases, J lost 1 base, and 5 bases stayed unmatched. The CDR3 loop spans 16 amino acids. The CDR3 bases are TGTGCCAGTAGTATAGATAGGGGGCAAAAGAACACTGAAGCTTTCTTT. Protein product: CASSIDRGQKNTEAFF.

The V call is TRBV5-1, the J call TRBJ2-5; D is perhaps TRBD1 (5 bases). Trimming cost V 0 bases and J 2 bases, with 14 bases left between them. The CDR3 loop spans 16 amino acids. CDR1 and CDR2 (germline): SGHRS, YFSETQ. CDR3 nucleotide sequence: TGCGCCAGCAGCTTGGCCCCAGGGATAGGGCAAGAGACCCAGTACTTC. Translation: CASSLAPGIGQETQYF.

The chain couples TRBV20-1 to TRBJ1-2; TRBD1 might be the D (6 bases). The CDR3 is 12 amino acids. The V end was cut by 3 bases, the J end by 7 bases, with 12 bases between. Per germline, CDR1 DFQATT and CDR2 SNEGSKA (reference sequence). CDR3 in amino acids: CSASGGDFGYTF. The CDR3 nucleotides are TGCAGTGCTAGTGGGGGCGATTTTGGCTACACCTTC.

The chain recombines TRBV7-6 with TRBJ1-2; 8 bases are a match to TRBD1. There are 15 residues in the CDR3. Germline CDR1 SGHVS, CDR2 FNYEAQ. V gave up 2 bases and J gave up 6 bases; unmatched junction bases: 8. The DNA for the CDR3 is TGTGCCAGCAGCTTAACCGGGACAGGCGCCCATGGCTACACCTTC. Translation: CASSLTGTGAHGYTF.